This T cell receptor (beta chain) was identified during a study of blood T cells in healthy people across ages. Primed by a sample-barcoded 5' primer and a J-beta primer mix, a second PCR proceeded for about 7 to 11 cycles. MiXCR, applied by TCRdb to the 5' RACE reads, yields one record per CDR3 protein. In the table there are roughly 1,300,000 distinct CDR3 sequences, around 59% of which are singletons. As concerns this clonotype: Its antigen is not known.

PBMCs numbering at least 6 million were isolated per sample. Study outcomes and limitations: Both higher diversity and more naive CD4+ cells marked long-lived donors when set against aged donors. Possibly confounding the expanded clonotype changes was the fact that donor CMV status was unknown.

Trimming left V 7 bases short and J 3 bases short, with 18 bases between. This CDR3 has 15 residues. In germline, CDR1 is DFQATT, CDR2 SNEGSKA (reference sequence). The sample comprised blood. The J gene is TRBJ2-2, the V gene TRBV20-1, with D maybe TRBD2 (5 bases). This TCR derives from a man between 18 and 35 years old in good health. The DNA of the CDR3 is TGCAGTGTTACTGGAGGAGGCTTTGACACCGGGGAGCTGTTTTTT. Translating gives CSVTGGGFDTGELFF.